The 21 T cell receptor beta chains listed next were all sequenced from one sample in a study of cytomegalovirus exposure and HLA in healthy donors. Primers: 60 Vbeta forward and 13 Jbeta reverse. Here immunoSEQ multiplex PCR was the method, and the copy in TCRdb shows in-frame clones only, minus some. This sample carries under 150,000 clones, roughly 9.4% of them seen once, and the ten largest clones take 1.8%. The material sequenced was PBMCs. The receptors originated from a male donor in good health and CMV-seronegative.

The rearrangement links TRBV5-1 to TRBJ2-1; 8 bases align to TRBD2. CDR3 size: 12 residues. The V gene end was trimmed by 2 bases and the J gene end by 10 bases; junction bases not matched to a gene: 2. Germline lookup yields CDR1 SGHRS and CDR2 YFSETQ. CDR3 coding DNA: TGCGCCAGCAGCTTCGGGGGGGAGGAGCAGTTCTTC. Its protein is CASSFGGEEQFF.

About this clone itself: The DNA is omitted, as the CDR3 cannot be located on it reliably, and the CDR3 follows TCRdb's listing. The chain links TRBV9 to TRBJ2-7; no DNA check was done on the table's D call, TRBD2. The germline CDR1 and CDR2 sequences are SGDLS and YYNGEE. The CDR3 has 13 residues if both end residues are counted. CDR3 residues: CASSTSEDLEQYF.

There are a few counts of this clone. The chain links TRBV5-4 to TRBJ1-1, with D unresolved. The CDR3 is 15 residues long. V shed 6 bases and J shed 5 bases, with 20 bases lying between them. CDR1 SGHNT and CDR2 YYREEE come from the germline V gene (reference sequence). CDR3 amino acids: CASTSPSQPGTEAFF. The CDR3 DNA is TGTGCCAGCACCTCCCCCTCCCAGCCCGGGACTGAAGCTTTCTTT.

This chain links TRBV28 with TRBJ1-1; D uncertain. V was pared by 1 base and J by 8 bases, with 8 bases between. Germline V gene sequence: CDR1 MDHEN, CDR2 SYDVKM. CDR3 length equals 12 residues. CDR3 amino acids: CASSLLDGEAFF. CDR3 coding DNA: TGTGCCAGCAGTTTATTAGACGGGGAAGCTTTCTTT.

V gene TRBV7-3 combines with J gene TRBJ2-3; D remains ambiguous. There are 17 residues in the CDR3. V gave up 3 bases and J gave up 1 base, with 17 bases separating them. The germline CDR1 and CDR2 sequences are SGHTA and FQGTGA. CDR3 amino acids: CASSFTPLAERTDTQYF. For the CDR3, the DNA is TGTGCCAGCAGCTTTACTCCCCTGGCGGAACGCACAGATACGCAGTATTTT.

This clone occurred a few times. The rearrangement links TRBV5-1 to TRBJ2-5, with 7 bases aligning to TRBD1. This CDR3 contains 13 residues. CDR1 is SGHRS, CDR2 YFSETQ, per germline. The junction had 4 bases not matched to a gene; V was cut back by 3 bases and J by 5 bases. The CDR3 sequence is CASSWTGRETQYF. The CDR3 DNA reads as TGCGCCAGCAGCTGGACAGGTCGCGAGACCCAGTACTTC.

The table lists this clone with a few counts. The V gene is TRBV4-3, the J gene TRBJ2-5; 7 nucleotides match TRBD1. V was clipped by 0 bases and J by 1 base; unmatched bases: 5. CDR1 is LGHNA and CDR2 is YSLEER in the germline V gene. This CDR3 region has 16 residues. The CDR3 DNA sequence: TGCGCCAGCAGCCAAGATTGGGACAGCCGCCAAGAGACCCAGTACTTC. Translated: CASSQDWDSRQETQYF.

The CDR3 here is CASSHGTGGNQPQHF. Here the CDR3 DNA reads TGTGCCAGCAGCCACGGGACAGGGGGGAATCAGCCCCAGCATTTT. The genes are TRBV7-3 and TRBJ1-5; 11 nucleotides line up with TRBD1. CDR3 size: 15 residues. The junction had 4 bases not matched to a gene; V was cut back by 5 bases and J by 4 bases. Germline-derived CDR1 and CDR2 are SGHTA and FQGTGA. The variable domain in full, completed from reference TRBV7-3 and TRBJ1-5, reads GAGVSQTPSNKVTEKGKYVELRCDPISGHTALYWYRQSLGQGPEFLIYFQGTGAADDSGLPNDRFFAVRPEGSVSTLKIQRTERGDSAVYLCASSHGTGGNQPQHFGDGTRLSIL.

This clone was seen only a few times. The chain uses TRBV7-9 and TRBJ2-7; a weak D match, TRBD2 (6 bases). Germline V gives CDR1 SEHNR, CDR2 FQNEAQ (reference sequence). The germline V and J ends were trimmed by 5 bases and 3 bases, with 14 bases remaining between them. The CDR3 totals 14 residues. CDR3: CASSRMGGSYEQYF. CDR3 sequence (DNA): TGTGCCAGCAGCCGTATGGGGGGTAGCTACGAGCAGTACTTC.

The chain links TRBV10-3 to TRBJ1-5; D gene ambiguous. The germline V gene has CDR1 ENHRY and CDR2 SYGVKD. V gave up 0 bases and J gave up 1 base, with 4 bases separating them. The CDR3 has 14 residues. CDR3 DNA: TGTGCCATCAGTGAGTCGAGCAGCAATCAGCCCCAGCATTTT. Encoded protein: CAISESSSNQPQHF.

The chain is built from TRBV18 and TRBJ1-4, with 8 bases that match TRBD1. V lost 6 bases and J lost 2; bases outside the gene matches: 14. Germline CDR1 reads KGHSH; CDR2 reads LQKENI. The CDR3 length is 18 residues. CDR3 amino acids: CASSRQGLTLRTNEKLFF. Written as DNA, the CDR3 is TGTGCCAGCTCCAGACAGGGGTTGACCCTGAGGACTAATGAAAAACTGTTTTTT.

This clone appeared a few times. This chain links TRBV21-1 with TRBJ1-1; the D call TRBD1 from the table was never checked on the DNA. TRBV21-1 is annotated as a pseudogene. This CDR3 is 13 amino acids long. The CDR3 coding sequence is TGTGCCAGCAGCGTTCAGGGGAACACTGAAGCTTTCTTT. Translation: CASSVQGNTEAFF.

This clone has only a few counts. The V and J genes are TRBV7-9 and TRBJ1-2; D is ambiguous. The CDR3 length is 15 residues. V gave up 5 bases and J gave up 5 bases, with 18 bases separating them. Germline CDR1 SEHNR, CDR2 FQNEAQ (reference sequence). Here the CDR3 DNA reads TGTGCCAGCAGCACGGCCCGCGGCGGAGGGTATGGCTACACCTTC. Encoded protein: CASSTARGGGYGYTF.

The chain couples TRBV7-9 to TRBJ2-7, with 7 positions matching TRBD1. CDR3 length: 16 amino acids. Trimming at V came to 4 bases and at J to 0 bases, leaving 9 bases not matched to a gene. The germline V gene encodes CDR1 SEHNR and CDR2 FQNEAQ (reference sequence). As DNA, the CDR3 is TGTGCCAGCAGCTCCTCTCCTACAGGGGCCTCCTACGAGCAGTACTTC. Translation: CASSSSPTGASYEQYF.

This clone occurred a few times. Here the CDR3 reads CASSGLKSPSPFF. The CDR3, as DNA: TGTGCCAGCAGCGGGCTGAAGTCCCCAAGTCCGTTCTTC. The rearrangement links TRBV11-1 to TRBJ2-1, with unresolved D. Germline V gene lookup returns CDR1 SGHAT and CDR2 FQDESV (reference sequence). The CDR3 consists of 13 residues. Trimming left V 5 bases short and J 15 bases short, with 20 bases between. Full variable domain (remainder filled in from reference TRBV11-1 and TRBJ2-1): EAEVAQSPRYKITEKSQAVAFWCDPISGHATLYWYRQILGQGPELLVQFQDESVVDDSQLPKDRFSAERLKGVDSTLKIQPAELGDSAMYLCASSGLKSPSPFFGPGTRLTVL.

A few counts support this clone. The CDR3 loop reads CASRRDIRNTEAFF. For the CDR3, the DNA is TGTGCCAGCAGACGGGACATTAGGAACACTGAAGCTTTCTTT. The chain recombines TRBV28 with TRBJ1-1; possibly TRBD1 for D (6 bases). The V and J ends lost 6 bases and 1 base respectively, with 12 bases between them. This CDR3 contains 14 residues. Germline V gene sequence: CDR1 MDHEN, CDR2 SYDVKM.

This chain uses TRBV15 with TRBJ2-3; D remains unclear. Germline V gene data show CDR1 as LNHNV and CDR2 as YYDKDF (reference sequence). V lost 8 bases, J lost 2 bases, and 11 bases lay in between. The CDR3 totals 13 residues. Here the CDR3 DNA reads TGTGCCACCGCAGATCTCTCCACAGATACGCAGTATTTT. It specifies CATADLSTDTQYF.

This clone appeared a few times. CDR3 region: CASLSRRGLGAEAFF. In DNA, the CDR3 is TGTGCCAGCCTATCGAGGCGGGGCTTAGGGGCTGAAGCTTTCTTT. This chain connects TRBV6-5 to TRBJ1-1; D perhaps matches TRBD1 (5 bases). In germline, CDR1 is MNHEY, CDR2 SVGAGI. The CDR3 loop spans 15 amino acids. V shed 8 bases and J shed 6 bases, with 22 bases lying between them.

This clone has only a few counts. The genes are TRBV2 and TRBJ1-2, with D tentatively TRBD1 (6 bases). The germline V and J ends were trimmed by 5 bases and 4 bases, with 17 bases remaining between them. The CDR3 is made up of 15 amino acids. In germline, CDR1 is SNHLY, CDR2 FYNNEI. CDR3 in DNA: TGTGCCAGCAGTACCCTGGGCTTGGGGGCCTATGGCTACACCTTC. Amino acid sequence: CASSTLGLGAYGYTF. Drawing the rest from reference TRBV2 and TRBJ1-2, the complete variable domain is EPEVTQTPSHQVTQMGQEVILRCVPISNHLYFYWYRQILGQKVEFLVSFYNNEISEKSEIFDDQFSVERPDGSNFTLKIRSTKLEDSAMYFCASSTLGLGAYGYTFGSGTRLTVV.

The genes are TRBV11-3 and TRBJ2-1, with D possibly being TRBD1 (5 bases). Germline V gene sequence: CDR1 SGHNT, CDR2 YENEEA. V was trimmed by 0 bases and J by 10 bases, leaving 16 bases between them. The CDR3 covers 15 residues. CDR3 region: CASSLDGATPGEQFF. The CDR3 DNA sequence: TGTGCCAGCAGCTTAGATGGGGCCACCCCCGGGGAGCAGTTCTTC.

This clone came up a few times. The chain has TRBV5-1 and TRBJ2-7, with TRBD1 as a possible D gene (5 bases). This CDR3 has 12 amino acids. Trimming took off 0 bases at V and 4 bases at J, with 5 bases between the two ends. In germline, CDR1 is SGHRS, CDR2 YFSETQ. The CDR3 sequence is CASSLEGYEQYF. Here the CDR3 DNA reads TGCGCCAGCAGCTTGGAGGGGTACGAGCAGTACTTC.